This T cell receptor beta chain was captured by sequencing in a study of T cell responses to AZD1222 COVID-19 vaccine. This table comes from immunoSEQ multiplex PCR, and its TCRdb copy is limited to in-frame clones, with some not included. The table records approximately 92,000 clones, 90% to 95% of them present only once. Trimming took off 0 bases at V and 6 bases at J, with 17 bases between the two ends. Germline CDR1 is MNHEY and CDR2 is SVGAGI. The CDR3 length is 16 residues. Source: peripheral blood, taken on day 0 of AZD1222 vaccination. This TCR was sampled from an adult in good health. The V call is TRBV6-5, the J call TRBJ2-5; D remains unclear. CDR3 amino acids: CASSYSIRLGGKTQYF. CDR3 DNA sequence: TGTGCCAGCAGTTACTCGATTCGACTCGGTGGAAAGACCCAGTACTTC.